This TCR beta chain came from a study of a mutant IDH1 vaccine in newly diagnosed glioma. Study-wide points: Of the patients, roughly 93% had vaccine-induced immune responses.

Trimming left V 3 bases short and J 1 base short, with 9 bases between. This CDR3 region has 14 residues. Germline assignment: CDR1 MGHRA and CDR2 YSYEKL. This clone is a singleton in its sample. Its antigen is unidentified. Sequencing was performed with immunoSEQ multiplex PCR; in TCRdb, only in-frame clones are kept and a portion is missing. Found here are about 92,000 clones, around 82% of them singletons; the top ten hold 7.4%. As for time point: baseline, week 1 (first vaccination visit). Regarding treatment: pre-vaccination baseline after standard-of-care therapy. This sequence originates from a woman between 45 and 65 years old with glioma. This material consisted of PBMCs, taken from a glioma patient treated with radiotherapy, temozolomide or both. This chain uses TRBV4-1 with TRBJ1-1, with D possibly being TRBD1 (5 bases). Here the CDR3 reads CASSQVDRNTEAFF. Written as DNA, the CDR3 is TGCGCCAGCAGCCAGGTAGACAGGAACACTGAAGCTTTCTTT.